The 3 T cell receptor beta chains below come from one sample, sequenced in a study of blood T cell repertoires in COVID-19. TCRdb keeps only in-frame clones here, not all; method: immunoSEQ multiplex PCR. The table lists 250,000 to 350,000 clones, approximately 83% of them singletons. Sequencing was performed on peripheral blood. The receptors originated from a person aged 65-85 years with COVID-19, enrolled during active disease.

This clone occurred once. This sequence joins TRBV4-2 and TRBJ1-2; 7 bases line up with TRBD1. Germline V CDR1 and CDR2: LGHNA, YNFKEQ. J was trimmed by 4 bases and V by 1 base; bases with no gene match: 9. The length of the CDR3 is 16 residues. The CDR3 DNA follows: TGTGCCAGCAGCCAAGGCGGGCAGGGGGTCACCTATGGCTACACCTTC. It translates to CASSQGGQGVTYGYTF.

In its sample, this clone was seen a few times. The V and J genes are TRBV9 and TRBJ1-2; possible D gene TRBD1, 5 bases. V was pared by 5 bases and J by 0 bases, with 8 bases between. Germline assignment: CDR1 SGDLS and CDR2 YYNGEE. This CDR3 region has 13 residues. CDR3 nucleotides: TGTGCCAGCAGTCAGGGAACTAACTATGGCTACACCTTC. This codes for CASSQGTNYGYTF.

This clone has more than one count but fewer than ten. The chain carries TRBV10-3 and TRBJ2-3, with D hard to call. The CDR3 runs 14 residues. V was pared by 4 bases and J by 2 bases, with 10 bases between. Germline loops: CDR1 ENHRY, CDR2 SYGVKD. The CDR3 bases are TGTGCCATCAGTGCCAATCCTAACACAGATACGCAGTATTTT. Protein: CAISANPNTDTQYF.